The rows below give T cell receptor beta chains drawn from one sample of a study of T cell responses to AZD1222 COVID-19 vaccine. Measured with immunoSEQ multiplex PCR; TCRdb has only the in-frame clones, and not every one. The sample includes tens of thousands of clones, roughly 82% of them seen just once. The material was peripheral blood, obtained on day 0 of AZD1222 vaccination. The receptors were gathered from an adult in good health. Each CDR3 is given with its conserved first and last residue. D genes are given only for firm matches. Only some rows state a clone size, as once, few, many or a class for expanded clones.

TGTGCCAGCAGCTTAGTGGGAGCCGGGGGGTACTACAATGAGCAGTTCTTC,CASSLVGAGGYYNEQFF,TRBD2,TRBJ2-1,TRBV7-6,.
TGTGCCAGCAGCGGGGGGACAGGGTCCTCCGAGCAGTACTTC,CASSGGTGSSEQYF,TRBD1,TRBJ2-7,TRBV7-9,.
TGTGCCAGCAGTTACGCCTCAGGGGGCGCGGCCGGGGAGCTGTTTTTT,CASSYASGGAAGELFF,TRBD1,TRBJ2-2,TRBV6-5,.
TGTGCCAGCTCCGAACAGGGTTCCTACGAGCAGTACTTC,CASSEQGSYEQYF,.,TRBJ2-7,TRBV18,.
TGCGCCAGCAGCGCAGGGGTAAGCTACAGTCAGCCCCAGCATTTT,CASSAGVSYSQPQHF,.,TRBJ1-5,TRBV10-2,.
TGCAGCTACCTTGAGGGGGGATCGTACAATGAGCAGTTCTTC,CSYLEGGSYNEQFF,.,TRBJ2-1,TRBV29-1,.
TGTGCCAGCAGTGAAGCGGGTGGCTACACCTTC,CASSEAGGYTF,.,TRBJ1-2,TRBV6-1,.
TGTGCCAGCAGCGTAGCGGCGGGGGGGCTATTTAATGAGCAGTTCTTC,CASSVAAGGLFNEQFF,TRBD2,TRBJ2-1,TRBV9,.
TGTGCCAGCAGTCCCCGCTTGACAGAGGAGCAGTACTTC,CASSPRLTEEQYF,.,TRBJ2-7,TRBV28,.
TGTGCCAGTATGGTCCGGAGCGGGTATGGCTACACCTTC,CASMVRSGYGYTF,.,TRBJ1-2,TRBV19,.
TGTGCCAGCAGCGTAGGTCAGGGCGGTTCACCCCTCCACTTT,CASSVGQGGSPLHF,.,TRBJ1-6,TRBV13,.
TGTGCCAGCAGCCTCGGACTAGCGGGGAACAATGAGCAGTTCTTC,CASSLGLAGNNEQFF,TRBD2,TRBJ2-1,TRBV3-1/TRBV3-2,.
TGTGCCAGCAGTTACTCGAGGCAGGGGGGTCGCCTTGAAGCTTTCTTT,CASSYSRQGGRLEAFF,TRBD1,TRBJ1-1,TRBV6-5,.
TGCGCCAGCAGCCCAGGGGGGAGCCGTGAAAAACTGTTTTTT,CASSPGGSREKLFF,TRBD1,TRBJ1-4,TRBV4-1,.
TGTGCCTGGAGCCTGCAGGGGGGTGACAATGAGCAGTTCTTC,CAWSLQGGDNEQFF,.,TRBJ2-1,TRBV30,.
TGTGCCAGCAGTTTTTCCCATTATGGCTACACCTTC,CASSFSHYGYTF,.,TRBJ1-2,TRBV28,.
TGTGCCAGTAACCCCAGGGTCGACTATGGCTACACCTTC,CASNPRVDYGYTF,.,TRBJ1-2,TRBV19,.
TGTGCCAGTAGTATAGGAGGGACTAGCGGACACAATGAGCAGTTCTTC,CASSIGGTSGHNEQFF,TRBD2,TRBJ2-1,TRBV19,.
TGTGCCAGCAGCTCAGGTGGCAATCAGCCCCAGCATTTT,CASSSGGNQPQHF,.,TRBJ1-5,TRBV7-9,.
TGTGCCAGCAGAAGTAGACCCGATAACTACAATGAGCAGTTCTTC,CASRSRPDNYNEQFF,.,TRBJ2-1,TRBV27,.
TGTGCCAGCAGCTCCTCTAGCACAGATACGCAGTATTTT,CASSSSSTDTQYF,.,TRBJ2-3,TRBV7-9,.
TGTGCCAGCAGTGAAGCGCAGGGTGGCAATCAGCCCCAGCATTTT,CASSEAQGGNQPQHF,.,TRBJ1-5,TRBV2,.
TGTGCCAGCAGTAGTACAACCGGACAGGGGAACTATGGCTACACCTTC,CASSSTTGQGNYGYTF,TRBD1,TRBJ1-2,TRBV2,.
TGTGCCAGTAGTATCGGGTTTGGTTACGAGCAGTACTTC,CASSIGFGYEQYF,.,TRBJ2-7,TRBV19,.
TGTGCCAGCAGCTTGGACAGCCGTAGAGCCGACGAGCAGTACTTC,CASSLDSRRADEQYF,.,TRBJ2-7,TRBV5-8,.
TGTGCCAGCAGCTTAGAACAGGGGACCTACTACGAGCAGTACTTC,CASSLEQGTYYEQYF,TRBD1,TRBJ2-7,TRBV9,.
TGTGCCAGCAGCCAAGATACGCAGGGGGGTTCACCCCTCCACTTT,CASSQDTQGGSPLHF,TRBD1,TRBJ1-6,TRBV4-2,.
TGTGCCAGCAGCTTAGATAGAGGGTACGAGCAGTACTTC,CASSLDRGYEQYF,.,TRBJ2-7,TRBV7-9,.
TGTGCCAGCACGGGGGGAGGGGTTGGCTACACCTTC,CASTGGGVGYTF,.,TRBJ1-2,TRBV27,.
TGTGCCAGCAGCGTAGAACCAGGGGGCAAGGAAAACACCATATATTTT,CASSVEPGGKENTIYF,TRBD1,TRBJ1-3,TRBV9,.
TGTGCCAGCAGCTTGACAGTTAATCAGCCCCAGCATTTT,CASSLTVNQPQHF,.,TRBJ1-5,TRBV7-2,.
TGTGCCTGGAGGTACGGGTACGAGCAGTACTTC,CAWRYGYEQYF,.,TRBJ2-7,TRBV30,.
TGTGCCAGCACCCCTACTTGGGGCGGGAACTATGGCTACACCTTC,CASTPTWGGNYGYTF,.,TRBJ1-2,TRBV5-8,.
TGTGCCTGGAGTAGCCGGGGTGACTATGGCTACACCTTC,CAWSSRGDYGYTF,.,TRBJ1-2,TRBV30,.
TGTGCCAGCAGGGAGGGACAGGGTGGTAATCAGCCCCAGCATTTT,CASREGQGGNQPQHF,TRBD1,TRBJ1-5,TRBV2,.
TGTGCCAGTAGCGGGACAGGGGGTATGAATCAGCCCCAGCATTTT,CASSGTGGMNQPQHF,TRBD1,TRBJ1-5,TRBV19,.
TGTGCCAGCACAGGGGAGAACGGCTACACCTTC,CASTGENGYTF,.,TRBJ1-2,TRBV7-9,.
TGTGCCAGCAGAGGGGGGGGTACTGAAGCTTTCTTT,CASRGGGTEAFF,.,TRBJ1-1,TRBV28,.
TGTGCCAGTAGTATCGGCAGGGCCGAGACCCAGTACTTC,CASSIGRAETQYF,.,TRBJ2-5,TRBV19,.
TGCAGCGTTTATGGGGTTGGGGGGGCTGGAGCCTACGAGCAGTACTTC,CSVYGVGGAGAYEQYF,.,TRBJ2-7,TRBV29-1,.
TGTGCCAGCAGTTATGCTGGGGGCGAGCAGTACTTC,CASSYAGGEQYF,.,TRBJ2-7,TRBV27,once
TGTGCCAGCAGCTTAGGACAGGGGGTCGGAGCCCTCCACTTT,CASSLGQGVGALHF,TRBD1,TRBJ1-6,TRBV11-1,.
TGCGCCAGCAGCTTGGAACCTTTGTTCCCAATCCGGGAAAAACTGTTTTTT,CASSLEPLFPIREKLFF,.,TRBJ1-4,TRBV5-1,.
TGTGCCAGCGCCATGGGGCTTGGAAACACCATATATTTT,CASAMGLGNTIYF,.,TRBJ1-3,TRBV12-3/TRBV12-4,few
TGTGCCAGCAGCGGTTTGTCAGGGGAGTTCTTC,CASSGLSGEFF,.,TRBJ2-1,TRBV3-1/TRBV3-2,.
TGTGCCAGCAGCTTGGGCGTGACAGCCTACGAGCAGTACTTC,CASSLGVTAYEQYF,.,TRBJ2-7,TRBV5-5,.
TGTGCCAGCAGCTTAGGCGACGACTCCGTGTATGGCTACACCTTC,CASSLGDDSVYGYTF,.,TRBJ1-2,TRBV11-2,.
TGCGCCAGCAGCTTGGGTGGGGGCCCAACTAATGAAAAACTGTTTTTT,CASSLGGGPTNEKLFF,.,TRBJ1-4,TRBV5-1,.
TGTGCCTGGAGTGGGGGAGGGGGTACCTCAAGCTATGGCTACACCTTC,CAWSGGGGTSSYGYTF,.,TRBJ1-2,TRBV30,.
TGTGCCAGCAGCTTAAAGGACAGTGGCGGCTACACCTTC,CASSLKDSGGYTF,.,TRBJ1-2,TRBV7-9,.
TGTGCCAGTAGTCCTCGGGGGCAGAACTTCGAGTCCCAGCATTTT,CASSPRGQNFESQHF,.,TRBJ1-5,TRBV19,.
TGTGCCAGCAGCGTATGGGACAGGGATTCACCCCTCCACTTT,CASSVWDRDSPLHF,TRBD1,TRBJ1-6,TRBV9,.
TGTGCCATCAGGATCGGACAGGCAAGCTCCTACGAGCAGTACTTC,CAIRIGQASSYEQYF,TRBD1,TRBJ2-7,TRBV10-3,.
TGCGCCAGCAGCTCCCCGGGACAGGGGGCATACGAGCAGTACTTC,CASSSPGQGAYEQYF,TRBD1,TRBJ2-7,TRBV5-1,.
TGCAGTGCTAGATTGGGGGAGGGGGCTTTCTTT,CSARLGEGAFF,.,TRBJ1-1,TRBV20-1,.
TGTGCCAGTAGTATCGCGGCAGGGTATGGTGAAAAACTGTTTTTT,CASSIAAGYGEKLFF,.,TRBJ1-4,TRBV19,.
TGTGCCAGCAGCGCGGGACCGATCTTTGGGGCCAACGTCCTGACTTTC,CASSAGPIFGANVLTF,.,TRBJ2-6,TRBV7-9,.
TGCGCCAGCAGCTTACAGGGGGCGGCGAACACCGGGGAGCTGTTTTTT,CASSLQGAANTGELFF,TRBD1,TRBJ2-2,TRBV5-1,.
TGTGCCAGCAGCTTAGATTACGACCCTAACACTGAAGCTTTCTTT,CASSLDYDPNTEAFF,.,TRBJ1-1,TRBV7-6,.